The 26 T cell receptor beta chains in this list originate from one sample, sequenced in a study of cytomegalovirus exposure and HLA in healthy donors. The PCR employed 60 Vbeta primers together with 13 Jbeta primers. Libraries were prepared by immunoSEQ multiplex PCR; TCRdb keeps only in-frame clonotypes and omits some of them. Of approximately 110,000 clones listed, about two thirds were seen once; the top ten hold around 5.4%. Sequenced sample: PBMCs. All receptors derive from a woman aged 65 to 85 in good health and CMV-seropositive.

This chain joins TRBV29-1 and TRBJ2-6, with D possibly TRBD1 on 5 matching bases. Trimming took 4 bases from V and 2 from J, leaving 12 bases between them. From germline, CDR1 is SQVTM and CDR2 ANQGSEA. This CDR3 region has 15 residues. The CDR3 DNA is TGCAGCGTTGGGCAGGGTATGACTGGGGCCAACGTCCTGACTTTC. Amino acids: CSVGQGMTGANVLTF.

CDR3 amino acids: CASSRGTSGANVLTF. Here the CDR3 DNA reads TGTGCCAGCAGTCGGGGGACCTCTGGGGCCAACGTCCTGACTTTC. The chain uses TRBV7-7 and TRBJ2-6; D possibly corresponds to TRBD2 (6 bases). Per the germline V gene, CDR1 is SSHAT and CDR2 is FNYEAQ (reference sequence). This CDR3 comprises 15 residues. The V end lost 6 bases, the J end lost 0 bases, and 9 bases lay between the germline ends.

This clone was recorded a few times. The genes are TRBV9 and TRBJ2-2, with 7 bases matching TRBD1. Germline CDR1 SGDLS, CDR2 YYNGEE. The CDR3 length is 15 residues. V trimming: 5 bases; J trimming: 4 bases; junction bases outside the gene matches: 8. CDR3 protein: CASSDPPGGTGELFF. In nucleotides, the CDR3 is TGTGCCAGCAGTGATCCGCCAGGGGGCACCGGGGAGCTGTTTTTT.

The V and J genes are TRBV7-2 and TRBJ2-7, with 8 bases matching TRBD2. CDR1 SGHTA and CDR2 FQGNSA come from the germline V gene. V was clipped by 6 bases and J by 4 bases; unmatched bases: 14. The CDR3 is 16 residues long. The CDR3 loop is CASRPQAGGPPYEQYF. CDR3 coding DNA: TGTGCCAGCAGACCTCAGGCGGGGGGCCCCCCTTACGAGCAGTACTTC.

The chain uses TRBV30 and TRBJ2-1, with D unresolved. The ends were cut back, 6 bases at V and 3 bases at J, with 12 bases in the middle. Germline values: CDR1 GTSNPN, CDR2 SVGIG (reference sequence). This CDR3 comprises 13 residues. Here the CDR3 DNA reads TGTGCCTGCCTTTCTGAGAACTACAATGAGCAGTTCTTC. This gives the protein CACLSENYNEQFF.

V usage is TRBV5-1 and J usage is TRBJ2-3; D is perhaps TRBD2 (7 bases). The CDR3 spans 14 residues. V lost 2 bases and J lost 6, with 13 bases in between. Germline values: CDR1 SGHRS, CDR2 YFSETQ. For the CDR3, the DNA is TGCGCCAGCAGCTTCGGGGGGCTCTCGGATACGCAGTATTTT. This translates into CASSFGGLSDTQYF.

The V call is TRBV19, the J call TRBJ2-1; 8 bases match TRBD2. The CDR3 consists of 13 residues. Germline V lookup: CDR1 LNHDA, CDR2 SQIVND (reference sequence). J gave up 8 bases and V 11 bases, and 11 bases lay outside the gene matches. This CDR3 is CAAGGPVDHEQFF. The CDR3 nucleotides are TGTGCCGCGGGGGGACCGGTAGACCATGAGCAGTTCTTC.

The chain's CDR3 is CASSSAGNYNEQFF. In DNA, the CDR3 is TGTGCCAGCAGTTCAGCGGGAAACTACAATGAGCAGTTCTTC. This sequence joins TRBV27 and TRBJ2-1; 7 nucleotides agree with TRBD2. Unmatched junction bases numbered 3, after V lost 4 bases and J lost 3 bases. CDR3 size: 14 residues. Germline lookup yields CDR1 MNHEY and CDR2 SMNVEV (reference sequence).

CDR3 nucleotides: TGTGCCAGCAGCTTAGAGTGGCTAGCAAAAGATACGCAGTATTTT. It is translated as CASSLEWLAKDTQYF. The V call is TRBV11-2, the J call TRBJ2-3, with a tentative D call TRBD2 (5 bases). CDR1 SGHAT and CDR2 FQNNGV come from the germline V gene. V was pared by 0 bases and J by 5 bases, with 12 bases between. This CDR3 contains 15 residues.

V gene TRBV2 combines with J gene TRBJ2-6; D perhaps matches TRBD1 (6 bases). CDR3 length: 15 amino acids. Germline CDR1 SNHLY, CDR2 FYNNEI. V dropped 5 bases and J dropped 4 bases, with 12 bases sitting between them. The DNA of the CDR3 is TGTGCCAGCAGTCCCAGGGGTCTGGGGGCCAACGTCCTGACTTTC. It specifies CASSPRGLGANVLTF.

The V gene is TRBV21-1, the J gene TRBJ2-1; no DNA check was done on the table's D call, TRBD2. TRBV21-1 is a documented pseudogene. This CDR3 has 16 residues. CDR3 DNA: TGTGCCAGCAGCACCTCAGGGACTAGCGGAAACAATGAGCAGTTCTTC. Protein sequence: CASSTSGTSGNNEQFF.

Points on this clone: Other nucleotide sequences from this sample produce the same CDR3. The rearrangement links TRBV7-2 to TRBJ1-5; D perhaps matches TRBD1 (5 bases). Trimming took 4 bases from V and 1 from J, leaving 23 bases between them. Germline V gene lookup returns CDR1 SGHTA and CDR2 FQGNSA. The CDR3 extends over 19 amino acids. CDR3 in DNA: TGTGCCAGCAGCTCTACTATAAACCCAGGGTTGTACAGCAATCAGCCCCAGCATTTT. Its protein product is CASSSTINPGLYSNQPQHF.

The chain is built from TRBV30 and TRBJ2-2, with D maybe TRBD2 (6 bases). The V end lost 3 bases, the J end lost 7 bases, and 15 bases lay between the germline ends. Germline V lookup: CDR1 GTSNPN, CDR2 SVGIG (reference sequence). This CDR3 contains 14 residues. The CDR3 DNA follows: TGTGCCTGGAGGGGGGGAGCGCGAGACGGGGAGCTGTTTTTT. Translation gives CAWRGGARDGELFF.

This clone was observed a few times. The rearrangement links TRBV30 to TRBJ1-1; a weak D match, TRBD1 (5 bases). The ends were cut back, 3 bases at V and 4 bases at J, with 12 bases in the middle. Germline V gene data show CDR1 as GTSNPN and CDR2 as SVGIG (reference sequence). The CDR3 consists of 13 residues. CDR3 DNA: TGTGCCTGGAGGTTCTTGGGGGGCACTGAAGCTTTCTTT. Translating it yields CAWRFLGGTEAFF.

The chain carries TRBV30 and TRBJ2-7; 7 bases agree with TRBD2. J lost 2 bases, V lost 6 bases, and 13 bases had no gene match. This CDR3 is 15 amino acids long. Germline CDR1 GTSNPN, CDR2 SVGIG (reference sequence). CDR3 residues: CACIHTPGGPYEQYF. CDR3 sequence (DNA): TGTGCCTGCATACACACCCCGGGGGGTCCCTACGAGCAGTACTTC.

This rearrangement joins TRBV4-3 to TRBJ2-7, with D tentatively TRBD1 (6 bases). Trimming cost V 1 base and J 5 bases, with 12 bases left between them. The CDR3 is made up of 14 amino acids. Germline-derived CDR1 and CDR2 are LGHNA and YSLEER. The CDR3 spells CASSQGGRLDEQYF. CDR3 sequence (DNA): TGCGCCAGCAGCCAAGGGGGGCGTTTAGACGAGCAGTACTTC.

The V and J genes are TRBV6-6 and TRBJ1-4, with D maybe TRBD1 (6 bases). The V end lost 1 base, the J end lost 6 bases, and 9 bases lay between the germline ends. CDR1 and CDR2 (germline): MNHNY, SVGAGI (reference sequence). The CDR3 is 14 residues long. The CDR3 loop is CASSYLGGHEKLFF. CDR3 DNA sequence: TGTGCCAGCAGTTACTTGGGGGGGCATGAAAAACTGTTTTTT.

This sequence joins TRBV7-3 and TRBJ1-6, with 8 positions matching TRBD1. The germline V gene has CDR1 SGHTA and CDR2 FQGTGA. The CDR3 contains 15 residues. Trimming at V came to 1 base and at J to 9 bases, leaving 5 bases not matched to a gene. CDR3 sequence (DNA): TGTGCCAGCAGCTTAAATGGACAGGGTGGTTCACCCCTCCACTTT. Translation: CASSLNGQGGSPLHF.

The chain joins TRBV7-3 to TRBJ1-6; 8 bases align to TRBD1. Per the germline V gene, CDR1 is SGHTA and CDR2 is FQGTGA. V lost 5 bases to trimming and J lost 0 bases; unmatched junction nucleotides: 6. The CDR3 has 17 residues. The CDR3 DNA follows: TGTGCCAGCAGCCCACAAACAGGGGGCTCCTATAATTCACCCCTCCACTTT. Translating it yields CASSPQTGGSYNSPLHF.

For the CDR3, the DNA is TGTGCCTGGAGTATTGAGGGGGCCCCTCGTGGCTACACCTTC. The encoded protein is CAWSIEGAPRGYTF. The chain carries TRBV30 and TRBJ1-2; TRBD1 aligns across 7 bases. From germline, CDR1 is GTSNPN and CDR2 SVGIG (reference sequence). The junction had 10 bases not matched to a gene; V was cut back by 2 bases and J by 7 bases. The CDR3 consists of 14 residues.

The DNA for the CDR3 is TGTGCCAGCAGTTTAGTCTCGGACAGCCGAGGCTTCTACGAGCAGTACTTC. It translates to CASSLVSDSRGFYEQYF. V is TRBV27 and J is TRBJ2-7; D might be TRBD1 (6 bases). There are 17 residues in the CDR3. The germline CDR1 and CDR2 sequences are MNHEY and SMNVEV (reference sequence). V shed 2 bases and J shed 3 bases, with 20 bases lying between them.

The chain combines TRBV7-9 with TRBJ1-2, with 8 bases that match TRBD1. CDR3 size: 14 residues. Germline V gives CDR1 SEHNR, CDR2 FQNEAQ (reference sequence). The ends lost 6 bases at V and 2 bases at J; junction bases unmatched: 5. For the CDR3, the DNA is TGTGCCAGCAGGAAGACAGGGGCCAACTATGGCTACACCTTC. Translation gives CASRKTGANYGYTF. Full variable domain (missing parts from reference TRBV7-9 and TRBJ1-2): DTGVSQNPRHKITKRGQNVTFRCDPISEHNRLYWYRQTLGQGPEFLTYFQNEAQLEKSRLLSDRFSAERPKGSFSTLEIQRTEQGDSAMYLCASRKTGANYGYTFGSGTRLTVV.

This clone was seen a few times. Likely a read error: the CDR3 ends without its conserved phenylalanine or tryptophan. The chain links TRBV9 to TRBJ1-6, with 8 bases identical to TRBD1. The germline CDR1 and CDR2 sequences are SGDLS and YYNGEE. V was pared by 4 bases and J by 10 bases, with 7 bases of the junction left unmatched. The length of the CDR3 is 14 residues. CDR3 sequence (DNA): TGTGCCAGCAGCCCTACAGGGGGAGGATCACCCCTCCACGTT. Translation gives CASSPTGGGSPLHV.

This sequence joins TRBV6-1 and TRBJ2-1; 9 positions agree with TRBD2. This CDR3 spans 17 amino acids. CDR1 and CDR2 (germline): MNHNS, SASEGT. Losses at the gene ends were 2 bases for V and 8 bases for J; bases not matched to a gene: 13. CDR3 residues: CASSESPAGTSLHEQFF. The CDR3 DNA sequence: TGTGCCAGCAGTGAATCACCAGCCGGGACTAGCTTACATGAGCAGTTCTTC.

The chain is built from TRBV19 and TRBJ2-1, with TRBD2 as a possible D gene (6 bases). The CDR3 runs 15 residues. Trimming took off 4 bases at V and 5 bases at J, with 15 bases between the two ends. Germline assignment: CDR1 LNHDA and CDR2 SQIVND (reference sequence). CDR3: CASSTPGLTNNEQFF. CDR3 coding DNA: TGTGCCAGTAGTACCCCCGGACTAACTAACAATGAGCAGTTCTTC.

This clone appeared a few times. The chain couples TRBV7-8 to TRBJ2-3; 16 bases line up with TRBD2. In germline, CDR1 is SGHVS, CDR2 FQNEAQ. V lost 5 bases and J lost 0; bases outside the gene matches: 11. The CDR3 is 20 amino acids. CDR3 sequence: CASSDGTSGGVGVSTDTQYF. The CDR3 DNA follows: TGTGCCAGCAGCGATGGGACTAGCGGGGGGGTGGGCGTGAGCACAGATACGCAGTATTTT.